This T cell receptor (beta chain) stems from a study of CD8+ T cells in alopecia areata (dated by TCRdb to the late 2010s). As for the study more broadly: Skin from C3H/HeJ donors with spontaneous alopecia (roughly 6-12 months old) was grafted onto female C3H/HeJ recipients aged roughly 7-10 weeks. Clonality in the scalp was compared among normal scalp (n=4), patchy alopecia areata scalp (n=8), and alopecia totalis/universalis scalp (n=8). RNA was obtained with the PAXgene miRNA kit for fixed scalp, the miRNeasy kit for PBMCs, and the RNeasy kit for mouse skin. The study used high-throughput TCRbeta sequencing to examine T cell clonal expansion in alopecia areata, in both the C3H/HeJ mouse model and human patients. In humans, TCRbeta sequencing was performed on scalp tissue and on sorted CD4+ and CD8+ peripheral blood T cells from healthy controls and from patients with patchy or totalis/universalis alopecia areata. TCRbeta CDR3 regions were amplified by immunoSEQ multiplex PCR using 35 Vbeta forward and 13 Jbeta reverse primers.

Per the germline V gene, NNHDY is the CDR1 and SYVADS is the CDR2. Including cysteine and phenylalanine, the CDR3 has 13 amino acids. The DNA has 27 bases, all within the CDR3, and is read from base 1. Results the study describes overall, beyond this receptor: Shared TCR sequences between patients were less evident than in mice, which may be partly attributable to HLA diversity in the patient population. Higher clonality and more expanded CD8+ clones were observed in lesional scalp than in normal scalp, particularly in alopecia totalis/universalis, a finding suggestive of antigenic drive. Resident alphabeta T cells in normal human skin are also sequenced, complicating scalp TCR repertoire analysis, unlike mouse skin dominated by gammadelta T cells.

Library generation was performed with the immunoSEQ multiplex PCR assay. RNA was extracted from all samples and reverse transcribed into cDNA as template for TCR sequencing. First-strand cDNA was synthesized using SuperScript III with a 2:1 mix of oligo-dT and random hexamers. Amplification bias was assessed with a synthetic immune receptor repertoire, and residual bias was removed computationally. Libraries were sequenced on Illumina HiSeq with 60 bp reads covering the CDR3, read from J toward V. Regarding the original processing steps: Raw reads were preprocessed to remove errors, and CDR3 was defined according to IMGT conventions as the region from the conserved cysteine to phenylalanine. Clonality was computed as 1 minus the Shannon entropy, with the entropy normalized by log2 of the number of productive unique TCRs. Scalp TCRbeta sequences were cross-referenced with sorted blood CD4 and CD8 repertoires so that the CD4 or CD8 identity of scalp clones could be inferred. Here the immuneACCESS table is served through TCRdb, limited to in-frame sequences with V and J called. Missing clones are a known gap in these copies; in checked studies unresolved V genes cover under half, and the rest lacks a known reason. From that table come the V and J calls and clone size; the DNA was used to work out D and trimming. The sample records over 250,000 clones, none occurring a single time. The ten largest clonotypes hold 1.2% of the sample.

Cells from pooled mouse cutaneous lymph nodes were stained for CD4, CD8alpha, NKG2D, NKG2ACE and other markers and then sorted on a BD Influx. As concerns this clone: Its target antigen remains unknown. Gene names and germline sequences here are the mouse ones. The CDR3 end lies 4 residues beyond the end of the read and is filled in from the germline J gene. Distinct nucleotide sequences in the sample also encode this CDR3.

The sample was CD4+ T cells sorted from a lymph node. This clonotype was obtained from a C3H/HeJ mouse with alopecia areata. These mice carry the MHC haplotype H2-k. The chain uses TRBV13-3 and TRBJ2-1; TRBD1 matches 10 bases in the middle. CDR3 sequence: CASSRQGAAEQFF. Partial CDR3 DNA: TGTGCCAGCAGTAGACAGGGGGCGGCT.